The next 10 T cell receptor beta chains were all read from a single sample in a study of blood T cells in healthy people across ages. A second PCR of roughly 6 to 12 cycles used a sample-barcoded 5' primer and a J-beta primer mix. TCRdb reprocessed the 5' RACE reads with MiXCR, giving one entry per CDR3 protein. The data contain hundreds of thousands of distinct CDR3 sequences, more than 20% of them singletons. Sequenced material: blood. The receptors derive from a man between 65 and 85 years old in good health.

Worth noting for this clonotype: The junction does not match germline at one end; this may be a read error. The CDR3 nucleotides are TGTGCCAGCAGCCCGGGACTCTCATACAATGTGCAGCTCTTC. Residues: CASSPGLSYNVQLF. The chain joins TRBV7-9 to TRBJ2-1; TRBD2 might be the D (6 bases). The CDR3 has 14 residues. Germline V gene data show CDR1 as SEHNR and CDR2 as FQNEAQ (reference sequence).

The CDR3, as DNA: TGCAGTGCTAGAGGGACTAGCGGGAGTAGCGGGGAGCTGTTTTTT. Amino acid sequence: CSARGTSGSSGELFF. J is TRBJ2-2 and V is TRBV20-1; 13 nucleotides match TRBD2. V gave up 1 base and J gave up 7 bases; unmatched junction bases: 3. Germline V gene lookup returns CDR1 DFQATT and CDR2 SNEGSKA (reference sequence). The CDR3 has 15 amino acids.

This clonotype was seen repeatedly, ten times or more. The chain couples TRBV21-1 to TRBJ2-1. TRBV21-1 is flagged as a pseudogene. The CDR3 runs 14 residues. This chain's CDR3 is CASSNRLAYNEQFF. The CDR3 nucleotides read TGTGCCAGCAGCAACCGTCTGGCCTACAATGAGCAGTTCTTC.

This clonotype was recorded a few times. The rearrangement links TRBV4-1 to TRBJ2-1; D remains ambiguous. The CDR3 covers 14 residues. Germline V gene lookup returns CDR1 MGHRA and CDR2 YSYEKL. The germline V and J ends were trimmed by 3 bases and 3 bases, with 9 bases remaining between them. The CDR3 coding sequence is TGCGCCAGCAGCCACCCGGACGGCTACAATGAGCAGTTCTTC. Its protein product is CASSHPDGYNEQFF.

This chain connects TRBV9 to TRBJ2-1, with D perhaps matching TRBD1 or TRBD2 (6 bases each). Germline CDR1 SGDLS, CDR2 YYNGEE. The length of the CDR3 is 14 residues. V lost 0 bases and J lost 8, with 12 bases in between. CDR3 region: CASSVAGGNYEQFF. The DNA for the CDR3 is TGTGCCAGCAGCGTAGCCGGGGGCAACTATGAGCAGTTCTTC. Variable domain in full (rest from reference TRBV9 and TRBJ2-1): DSGVTQTPKHLITATGQRVTLRCSPRSGDLSVYWYQQSLDQGLQFLIQYYNGEERAKGNILERFSAQQFPDLHSELNLSSLELGDSALYFCASSVAGGNYEQFFGPGTRLTVL.

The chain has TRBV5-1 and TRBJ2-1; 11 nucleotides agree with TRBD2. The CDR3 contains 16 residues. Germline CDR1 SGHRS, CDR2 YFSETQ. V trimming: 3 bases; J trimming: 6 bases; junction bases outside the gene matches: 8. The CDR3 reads CASSSTSGRRSNEQFF. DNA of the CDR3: TGCGCCAGCAGCTCAACTAGCGGGAGACGGTCCAATGAGCAGTTCTTC.

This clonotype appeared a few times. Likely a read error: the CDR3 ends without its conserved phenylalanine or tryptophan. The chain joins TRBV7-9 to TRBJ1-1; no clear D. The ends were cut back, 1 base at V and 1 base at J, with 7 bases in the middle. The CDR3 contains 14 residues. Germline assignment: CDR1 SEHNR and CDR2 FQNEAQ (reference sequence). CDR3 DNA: TGTGCCAGCAGCTTAGGCCCTAAGAACACTGAAGCTTTCCTT. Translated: CASSLGPKNTEAFL.

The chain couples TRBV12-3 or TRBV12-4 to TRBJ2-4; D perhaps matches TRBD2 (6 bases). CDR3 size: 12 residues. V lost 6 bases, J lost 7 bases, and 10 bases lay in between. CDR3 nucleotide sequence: TGTGCCAGCAGCCGACGGGGGAACATTCAGTACTTC. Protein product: CASSRRGNIQYF.

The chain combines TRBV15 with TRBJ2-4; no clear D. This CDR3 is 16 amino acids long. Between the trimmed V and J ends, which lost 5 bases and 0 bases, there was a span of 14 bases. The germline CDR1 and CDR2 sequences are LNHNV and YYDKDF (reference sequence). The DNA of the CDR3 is TGTGCCACCAGCTCTTTTATCGAGCTAGCCAAAAACATTCAGTACTTC. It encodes CATSSFIELAKNIQYF. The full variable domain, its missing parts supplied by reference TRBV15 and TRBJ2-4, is DAMVIQNPRYQVTQFGKPVTLSCSQTLNHNVMYWYQQKSSQAPKLLFHYYDKDFNNEADTPDNFQSRRPNTSFCFLDIRSPGLGDTAMYLCATSSFIELAKNIQYFGAGTRLSVL.

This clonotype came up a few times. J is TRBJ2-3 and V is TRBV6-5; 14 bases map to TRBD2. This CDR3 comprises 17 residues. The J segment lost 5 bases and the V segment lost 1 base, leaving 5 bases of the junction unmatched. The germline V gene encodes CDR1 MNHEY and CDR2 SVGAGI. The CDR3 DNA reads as TGTGCCAGCAGTTACTTAGGACTAGCGGGAGGTATAGATACGCAGTATTTT. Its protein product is CASSYLGLAGGIDTQYF.